This paragraph reports one T cell receptor (beta chain). The sample belongs to a study of blood T cells in healthy people across ages. Study-level information: Researchers report that template switching captured about one barcoded beta molecule per two T cells.

The germline gives CDR1 SGHRS, CDR2 YFSETQ. This CDR3 is built from 11 residues. Trimming took off 4 bases at V and 8 bases at J, with 7 bases between the two ends. Together with a sample-barcoded 5' primer, a J-beta primer mix was included in a second PCR lasting about 7 to 11 cycles. Tags on each cDNA molecule came from a template-switch adaptor with 12 random nucleotides. From each sample, at least 2.5 million paired-end reads containing CDR3 were obtained. TCRdb fed the 5' RACE reads into MiXCR, producing one record per CDR3 protein. The repertoire consists of 1.4 million to 1.5 million distinct CDR3 sequences, with approximately 40% occurring once and the leading ten covering roughly 7.7%. Drawing of peripheral blood yielded roughly 9.3 milliliters from each donor.

The clonotype was recovered from a woman aged 18-30 years in good health. What was sequenced was blood. This chain connects TRBV5-1 to TRBJ2-1; D uncertain. The CDR3 bases are TGCGCCAGCAGCAGCGAGGATGAGCAGTTCTTC. It yields the protein CASSSEDEQFF. The variable domain in full, completed from reference TRBV5-1 and TRBJ2-1, reads KAGVTQTPRYLIKTRGQQVTLSCSPISGHRSVSWYQQTPGQGLQFLFEYFSETQRNKGNFPGRFSGRQFSNSRSEMNVSTLELGDSALYLCASSSEDEQFFGPGTRLTVL.